These T cell receptor beta chains were read from a single sample in a study of CXCR3-negative and CXCR3-positive naive CD8 T cells. Reanalyzing the 5' RACE reads, TCRdb keeps one entry per CDR3 protein, without DNA. Seen in this sample are about 92,000 distinct CDR3 sequences; the ten most common clones hold approximately 1.7%. The sample taken for sequencing was naive CXCR3- CD8+ T cells from blood. The receptors were sampled from a human donor in good health. Some clones in this sample may be carry-over from other donors' samples. Each CDR3 is given with its conserved first and last residue. Fields, in order: J gene, V gene, clone size, CDR3 protein. Expanded clones are given a class, and other clones once, few, many or no size at all.

>TRBJ1-5|TRBV24-1|-
CATSPDRGSNQPQHF
>TRBJ2-7|TRBV10-3|-
CAISEPAYEQYF
>TRBJ2-3|TRBV15|-
CATSRDTTDTQYF
>TRBJ1-2|TRBV29-1|-
CSVEDAPPSYGYTF
>TRBJ2-5|TRBV24-1|-
CATSDFGTEQETQYF
>TRBJ1-2|TRBV4-2|-
CASSQDPRQVLRRYTF
>TRBJ2-1|TRBV27|-
CASSLFSGAYNEQFF
>TRBJ2-1|TRBV2|-
CAGSHSGAPDEQFF
>TRBJ2-1|TRBV25-1|-
CASSAPGRSYNEQFF
>TRBJ2-2|TRBV7-9|-
CASSPSGGPTGELFF
>TRBJ2-1|TRBV28|-
CASTPGTGNNEQFF
>TRBJ2-2|TRBV14|-
CASSHPPGELFF
>TRBJ1-1|TRBV27|-
CASSLFRGGQTDTEAFF
>TRBJ1-5|TRBV6-2/TRBV6-3|-
CASSYSGGINQPQHF
>TRBJ2-5|TRBV13|-
CASSLRGDGSQETQYF
>TRBJ2-1|TRBV10-3|-
CAISDPIGLAGAYNEQFF
>TRBJ2-1|TRBV12-3/TRBV12-4|-
CASSSPRDIIDEQFF
>TRBJ2-7|TRBV2|-
CASSEGRGGVHEQYF
>TRBJ2-7|TRBV20-1|-
CSARGRTGGLYEQYF
>TRBJ2-7|TRBV27|-
CASSQTGQGTYEQYF
>TRBJ2-2|TRBV28|-
CASSFPRQGSNTGELFF
>TRBJ2-1|TRBV7-9|-
CASSFLDWEYNEQFF
>TRBJ2-7|TRBV28|-
CASSFSDRGYEQYF
>TRBJ2-1|TRBV28|-
CASSSRGRRDNEQFF
>TRBJ2-7|TRBV12-3/TRBV12-4|-
CASSAGAVEQYF
>TRBJ1-1|TRBV20-1|-
CSAGAWGTEAFF
>TRBJ1-1|TRBV15|-
CATSRDPSGGTEAFF
>TRBJ1-2|TRBV20-1|-
CSARSSAYGYTF
>TRBJ1-2|TRBV7-9|-
CASKPDGANYGYTF
>TRBJ2-1|TRBV7-2|-
CARTNRTPRQFF
>TRBJ2-3|TRBV14|-
CASKEGLGTDTQYF
>TRBJ2-1|TRBV7-9|-
CASSGPDTGSSYNEQFF
>TRBJ2-2|TRBV29-1|-
CSVTSGRMAGELFF
>TRBJ2-1|TRBV12-3/TRBV12-4|-
CASSLLALSSYNEQFF
>TRBJ2-7|TRBV29-1|-
CSVAGGPSPYEQYF
>TRBJ2-3|TRBV20-1|-
CSAGDTDTQYF
>TRBJ2-7|TRBV20-1|-
CSARDRSQSSYEQYF
>TRBJ1-1|TRBV29-1|-
CSVGSYTNTEAFF
>TRBJ2-5|TRBV29-1|-
CSGGVGDQETQYF
>TRBJ2-3|TRBV7-9|-
CASSPGTSLAPDTQYF
>TRBJ2-5|TRBV29-1|-
CSVDILETQYF
>TRBJ2-2|TRBV7-2|-
CASSLTGQGYANTGELFF
>TRBJ2-7|TRBV15|-
CATSNAGPGEQYF
>TRBJ2-3|TRBV14|-
CASSQELGLAGITDTQYF
>TRBJ2-7|TRBV2|-
CASKHRDTPPYEQYF
>TRBJ2-7|TRBV29-1|medium-sized
CSASPGLMDEQYF
>TRBJ2-1|TRBV24-1|-
CATSDDNEQFF
>TRBJ2-7|TRBV20-1|-
CSARPETGGHYEQYF
>TRBJ2-5|TRBV7-8|-
CASRADGGGPQETQYF
>TRBJ2-2|TRBV29-1|-
CSVVGTGTRGTGELFF
>TRBJ2-7|TRBV29-1|-
CSVFIRREQYF
>TRBJ2-1|TRBV4-3|-
CASSQGGGAVYNEQFF
>TRBJ1-1|TRBV5-1|-
CASTRGANTEAFF